The 32 T cell receptor beta chains below come from one sample, sequenced in a study of blood T cell repertoires in COVID-19. Here immunoSEQ multiplex PCR was the method, and the copy in TCRdb shows in-frame clones only, minus some. The sample includes over 200,000 clones, more than 80% seen only once; the top ten take about 2.2%. The sequenced material came from peripheral blood. The origin of the receptors is a man in his thirties or forties who had recovered from COVID-19.

V gene TRBV19 combines with J gene TRBJ2-1; TRBD2 matches 10 bases. Unmatched junction bases numbered 7, after V lost 4 bases and J lost 7 bases. This CDR3 is 15 amino acids long. In germline, CDR1 is LNHDA, CDR2 SQIVND (reference sequence). CDR3 sequence: CASSRPAGGMNEQFF. CDR3 nucleotides: TGTGCCAGTAGTAGACCAGCGGGGGGGATGAATGAGCAGTTCTTC.

The CDR3 DNA follows: TGCGCCAGCAGTGATTCAAGGCGGGGGACCAACAATGAGCAGTTCTTC. This translates into CASSDSRRGTNNEQFF. The V and J genes are TRBV10-1 and TRBJ2-1; 7 bases fit TRBD2. V trimming: 3 bases; J trimming: 5 bases; junction bases outside the gene matches: 10. The CDR3 is made up of 16 amino acids. Germline CDR1 is WNHNN and CDR2 is SYGVQD (reference sequence).

The gene calls are TRBV5-8 and TRBJ1-5, with D tentatively TRBD1 (6 bases). The V end lost 2 bases, the J end lost 5 bases, and 14 bases lay between the germline ends. Germline V gives CDR1 SGHTS, CDR2 YDEGEE. The CDR3 is 15 residues long. CDR3 DNA: TGTGCCAGCAGCTTCGGACAGACCGGGGATCAGCCCCAGCATTTT. This encodes CASSFGQTGDQPQHF. Looking up the rest from reference TRBV5-8 and TRBJ1-5 gives the full variable domain: EAGVTQSPTHLIKTRGQQATLRCSPISGHTSVYWYQQALGLGLQFLLWYDEGEERNRGNFPPRFSGRQFPNYSSELNVNALELEDSALYLCASSFGQTGDQPQHFGDGTRLSIL.

The V and J genes are TRBV20-1 and TRBJ1-1; D is undetermined. CDR1 is DFQATT and CDR2 is SNEGSKA in the germline V gene (reference sequence). The V end was cut by 4 bases, the J end by 6 bases, with 9 bases between. CDR3 size: 11 residues. CDR3 nucleotides: TGCAGTGCTACCCCCCACTCTGAAGCTTTCTTT. It is translated as CSATPHSEAFF.

The chain has TRBV5-1 and TRBJ1-1, with D uncertain. This CDR3 spans 14 amino acids. Trimming removed 2 bases at V and 3 bases at J, with 11 bases between. The germline CDR1 and CDR2 sequences are SGHRS and YFSETQ. In DNA, the CDR3 is TGCGCCAGCAGCTTCAACCGGTTTGACACTGAAGCTTTCTTT. Amino acids: CASSFNRFDTEAFF.

This sequence joins TRBV10-3 and TRBJ2-3, with 9 bases matching TRBD1. Germline loops: CDR1 ENHRY, CDR2 SYGVKD. The CDR3 has 14 residues. J lost 3 bases, V lost 6 bases, and 4 bases had no gene match. The CDR3 bases are TGTGCCATCAGCCGGGACAGGGAAACAGATACGCAGTATTTT. This sequence encodes CAISRDRETDTQYF.

This clone came up once. J is TRBJ2-7 and V is TRBV19; 9 bases agree with TRBD2. The CDR3 sequence is 16 residues long. The germline CDR1 and CDR2 sequences are LNHDA and SQIVND (reference sequence). Trimming at V came to 3 bases and at J to 4 bases, leaving 10 bases not matched to a gene. In DNA form, the CDR3 reads TGTGCCAGTAGTATCGGGGGACTAGCCGGGCCTTACGAGCAGTACTTC. It codes for CASSIGGLAGPYEQYF.

The V and J genes are TRBV29-1 and TRBJ2-5, with D tentatively TRBD2 (5 bases). CDR1 and CDR2 (germline): SQVTM, ANQGSEA. Trimming cost V 4 bases and J 0 bases, with 15 bases left between them. The CDR3 loop spans 15 amino acids. CDR3 in DNA: TGCAGCGTTGGCTCTGGACTCTCTTACCAAGAGACCCAGTACTTC. Its protein product is CSVGSGLSYQETQYF.

The rearrangement links TRBV3-1 (or the pseudogene TRBV3-2) to TRBJ1-5; no firm D call. The CDR3 is 12 amino acids. The germline gives CDR1 LGHDT, CDR2 YNNKEL (reference sequence). V was shortened by 1 base and J by 4 bases, with 2 bases between the two germline ends. CDR3 residues: CASSQANQPQHF. In DNA form, the CDR3 reads TGTGCCAGCAGCCAAGCAAATCAGCCCCAGCATTTT.

The chain recombines TRBV19 with TRBJ1-6, with a possible D match to TRBD1 (5 bases). V was cut by 0 bases and J by 8 bases, with 11 bases left in between. Germline V lookup: CDR1 LNHDA, CDR2 SQIVND (reference sequence). The length of the CDR3 is 15 residues. The CDR3 is CASSIDRESDSPLHF. The CDR3 bases are TGTGCCAGTAGTATAGACAGGGAAAGTGATTCACCCCTCCACTTT.

The rearrangement links TRBV6-5 to TRBJ2-3, with TRBD2 matching 8 bases. Per the germline V gene, CDR1 is MNHEY and CDR2 is SVGAGI. V lost 2 bases, J lost 5 bases, and 9 bases stayed unmatched. This CDR3 region has 16 residues. The CDR3 DNA follows: TGTGCCAGCAGTTACGTGATAGCGGGGCCGGAAGATACGCAGTATTTT. Its protein product is CASSYVIAGPEDTQYF.

The genes are TRBV27 and TRBJ1-5, with TRBD1 matching over 8 bases. Germline lookup yields CDR1 MNHEY and CDR2 SMNVEV (reference sequence). This CDR3 region has 17 residues. The J segment lost 9 bases and the V segment lost 10 bases, leaving 23 bases of the junction unmatched. CDR3 DNA sequence: TGTGCCACTCACCGTGGGGGTGCCGACAGGGGCAGATGGCCCCAGCATTTT. Its translation: CATHRGGADRGRWPQHF.

This chain joins TRBV10-3 and TRBJ2-1; no clear D. Germline values: CDR1 ENHRY, CDR2 SYGVKD. This CDR3 region has 12 residues. Trimming stripped 1 base from V and 5 bases from J, with 3 bases between. The CDR3 DNA sequence: TGTGCCATCAGTGAGTACAACAATGAGCAGTTCTTC. It translates to CAISEYNNEQFF.

The rearrangement links TRBV5-5 to TRBJ2-3, with 7 nucleotides matching TRBD1. V shed 4 bases, J shed 0 bases, and the junction held 8 bases outside the gene matches. Per germline, CDR1 SGHKS and CDR2 YYEKEE (reference sequence). The CDR3 has 16 residues. The CDR3 coding sequence is TGTGCCAGCAGCGCCCCACAGGGGCCTAGCACAGATACGCAGTATTTT. Protein: CASSAPQGPSTDTQYF.

The chain joins TRBV5-8 to TRBJ1-4, with a weak D call TRBD1 (5 bases). CDR1 is SGHTS and CDR2 is YDEGEE in the germline V gene. V gave up 0 bases and J gave up 5 bases, with 14 bases separating them. The CDR3 totals 16 residues. The CDR3 spells CASSLGFRAQNEKLFF. The CDR3 DNA sequence: TGTGCCAGCAGCTTGGGGTTCAGGGCTCAGAATGAAAAACTGTTTTTT.

This clone appeared a single time. The V gene is TRBV10-3, the J gene TRBJ1-2, with TRBD1 matching 10 bases. The CDR3 runs 15 residues. J was trimmed by 2 bases and V by 11 bases; bases with no gene match: 11. Germline V gives CDR1 ENHRY, CDR2 SYGVKD. The CDR3 nucleotides read TGTGCCGCAACCCAGGGACAGGGGCGCAACTATGGCTACACCTTC. This gives the protein CAATQGQGRNYGYTF.

The chain couples TRBV5-1 to TRBJ2-2; a possible D gene is TRBD1 (5 bases). Trimming cost V 1 base and J 5 bases, with 9 bases left between them. This CDR3 is built from 14 residues. Looked up from germline, CDR1 is SGHRS and CDR2 is YFSETQ. The CDR3 protein is CASSLPQGTGELFF. DNA of the CDR3: TGCGCCAGCAGCTTGCCTCAGGGAACCGGGGAGCTGTTTTTT.

The chain carries TRBV6-4 and TRBJ1-1; no clear D. Trimming stripped 6 bases from V and 1 base from J, with 9 bases between. This CDR3 is built from 13 residues. From germline, CDR1 is MRHNA and CDR2 SNTAGT. The CDR3 bases are TGTGCCAGCAGCCCGACGGGGAACACTGAAGCTTTCTTT. This translates into CASSPTGNTEAFF.

The rearrangement joins TRBV5-1 to TRBJ1-2; D is undetermined. This CDR3 comprises 12 residues. The germline V and J ends were trimmed by 5 bases and 8 bases, with 13 bases remaining between them. Germline CDR1 SGHRS, CDR2 YFSETQ. The CDR3 reads CASRVSGSGYTF. CDR3 nucleotides: TGCGCCAGCAGAGTATCCGGGTCCGGCTACACCTTC.

The chain links TRBV2 to TRBJ1-1; D might be TRBD1 (6 bases). This CDR3 is built from 15 residues. Germline loops: CDR1 SNHLY, CDR2 FYNNEI. The germline V and J ends were trimmed by 8 bases and 0 bases, with 16 bases remaining between them. CDR3: CASGGRGVMNTEAFF. In DNA form, the CDR3 reads TGTGCCAGCGGAGGCAGGGGCGTTATGAACACTGAAGCTTTCTTT.

The V and J genes are TRBV7-9 and TRBJ1-1; the match to TRBD1 covers 9 bases. Germline V gene data show CDR1 as SEHNR and CDR2 as FQNEAQ (reference sequence). V lost 7 bases, J lost 1 base, and 13 bases stayed unmatched. The CDR3 totals 17 residues. The CDR3 sequence is CASTTGGRGSSNTEAFF. The CDR3 DNA follows: TGTGCCAGCACTACAGGGGGCAGGGGTAGTTCGAACACTGAAGCTTTCTTT.

This chain joins TRBV6-5 and TRBJ2-6, with TRBD2 as a possible D gene (6 bases). The CDR3 length is 14 residues. Trimming removed 2 bases from V and 4 bases from J, with 6 bases in between. Looked up from germline, CDR1 is MNHEY and CDR2 is SVGAGI. The CDR3 DNA follows: TGTGCCAGCAGTTACGCGGGGGGGGCCAACGTCCTGACTTTC. This sequence encodes CASSYAGGANVLTF.

This chain uses TRBV2 with TRBJ1-5, with 12 nucleotides matching TRBD1. After removal of 6 bases from V and 5 bases from J, the junction contained 8 bases not matched to a gene. The CDR3 extends over 16 amino acids. Germline CDR1 and CDR2: SNHLY and FYNNEI. CDR3: CASRRGQGASDQPQHF. The DNA of the CDR3 is TGTGCCAGCAGGAGGGGACAGGGGGCGAGTGATCAGCCCCAGCATTTT.

DNA for the CDR3: TGCGCCAGCAGCTCCGGGACAGCGAACACTGAAGCTTTCTTT. Translation: CASSSGTANTEAFF. This sequence joins TRBV5-1 and TRBJ1-1, with 7 bases that match TRBD1. The CDR3 loop spans 14 amino acids. V gave up 3 bases and J gave up 1 base; unmatched junction bases: 3. CDR1 SGHRS and CDR2 YFSETQ come from the germline V gene.

This chain links TRBV18 with TRBJ2-2, with D perhaps TRBD1 (6 bases). Germline V CDR1 and CDR2: KGHSH, LQKENI. CDR3 size: 16 residues. V was clipped by 2 bases and J by 0 bases, with 10 bases between them. CDR3 sequence (DNA): TGTGCCAGCTCACCATCGGACAGCGCGAACACCGGGGAGCTGTTTTTT. Protein sequence: CASSPSDSANTGELFF.

This sequence joins TRBV7-9 and TRBJ2-7, with a possible D match to TRBD1 (7 bases). The length of the CDR3 is 14 residues. Trimming took off 8 bases at V and 3 bases at J, with 17 bases between the two ends. In germline, CDR1 is SEHNR, CDR2 FQNEAQ (reference sequence). The DNA for the CDR3 is TGTGCCAGCTCTACCGGGCAGGGGGGCTACGAGCAGTACTTC. Protein product: CASSTGQGGYEQYF.

V and J are TRBV27 and TRBJ1-5, with 8 bases aligning to TRBD1. The CDR3 is 18 amino acids. V dropped 1 base and J dropped 4; count of bases not matched to a gene: 12. Germline CDR1 is MNHEY and CDR2 is SMNVEV (reference sequence). The CDR3 sequence is CASSLWGSGTGPNQPQHF. DNA of the CDR3: TGTGCCAGCAGTTTATGGGGTTCGGGGACAGGACCGAATCAGCCCCAGCATTTT.

The chain uses TRBV19 and TRBJ2-5; 7 nucleotides line up with TRBD2. This CDR3 is built from 17 residues. From germline, CDR1 is LNHDA and CDR2 SQIVND (reference sequence). The trim removed 8 bases at V and 2 bases at J, leaving 17 bases unmatched. The CDR3 here is CASSKSRGGGPQETQYF. The CDR3 region has the DNA TGTGCCAGTTCCAAGTCCCGTGGGGGAGGGCCACAAGAGACCCAGTACTTC.

The rearrangement links TRBV7-9 to TRBJ1-3; D gene ambiguous. The CDR3 spans 14 residues. V was cut by 5 bases and J by 0 bases, with 8 bases left in between. Germline V lookup: CDR1 SEHNR, CDR2 FQNEAQ (reference sequence). The chain's CDR3 is CASSPLLSGNTIYF. The CDR3 DNA is TGTGCCAGCAGCCCCTTACTCTCTGGAAACACCATATATTTT.

The gene calls are TRBV11-2 and TRBJ1-6; D gene uncertain. The V gene's germline CDR1 is SGHAT and CDR2 FQNNGV. There are 16 residues in the CDR3. V lost 5 bases, J lost 0 bases, and 11 bases lay in between. The DNA for the CDR3 is TGTGCCAGCAGCCCGTTTTTGAGCTCCTATAATTCACCCCTCCACTTT. Translating gives CASSPFLSSYNSPLHF.

CDR3 bases: TGTGCCAGCAGTTACCGCCGGGGGGGAGGAGGCACTGAAGCTTTCTTT. Its protein product is CASSYRRGGGGTEAFF. V usage is TRBV6-5 and J usage is TRBJ1-1; a possible D gene is TRBD1 (5 bases). V was pared by 2 bases and J by 4 bases, with 17 bases between. Per the germline V gene, CDR1 is MNHEY and CDR2 is SVGAGI. The CDR3 consists of 16 residues.

V and J are TRBV5-3 and TRBJ2-1; 12 bases match TRBD2. TRBV5-3 belongs to the ORF category, with a function that is uncertain. This CDR3 contains 20 residues. Unmatched junction bases numbered 10, after V lost 0 bases and J lost 0 bases. CDR3: CARSLGGLAGGPSSYNEQFF. In DNA, the CDR3 is TGTGCCAGAAGCTTGGGTGGCCTAGCGGGGGGGCCCAGCTCCTACAATGAGCAGTTCTTC.